This entry is about one TCR beta chain. Its antigen is still unknown. MiXCR, applied by TCRdb to the PCR reads, yields one record per CDR3 protein. This sample has approximately 590,000 distinct CDR3 sequences; roughly 27% occur once, and the top ten carry 0.78%. Germline CDR1 and CDR2: MGHRA and YSYEKL. The CDR3 has 15 residues. Trimming took 1 base from V and 3 from J; bases not matched to a gene: 5. The sample is drawn from a study of molecular identifiers for immune sequencing clone quantification. Findings of the study overall: Sizes of highly expanded clones could be underestimated through identical TCRs sharing a barcode.

What was sequenced was naive CD8+ T cells from blood, with Jurkat cell RNA spiked in. Subset given: FACS-sorted CD8+CD4-CCR7+CD45RA+ naive T cells. This receptor was obtained from a human donor in good health. Some libraries in this study had Jurkat cell RNA spiked in. This sequence joins TRBV4-1 and TRBJ2-5, with TRBD2 matching over 7 bases. CDR3 sequence: CASSQVGGVKETQYF. The CDR3 coding sequence is TGCGCCAGCAGCCAAGTGGGGGGGGTGAAAGAGACCCAGTACTTC.